The T cell receptor (beta chain) described here comes from a study of blood T cell repertoires in COVID-19. The overall study: Some COVID-19 samples were acute and others convalescent; all came from the United States, Italy and Spain. T cells, B-cell-depleted T cells, or PBMCs supplied cDNA or gDNA.

V dropped 3 bases and J dropped 1; count of bases not matched to a gene: 7. CDR3 size: 19 residues. Germline loops: CDR1 LNHDA, CDR2 SQIVND (reference sequence). Authors' methods: Estimates of nucleated cell counts were drawn from the amplification of reference gene primers. The table came from immunoSEQ multiplex PCR; TCRdb's copy has only in-frame clones and leaves some out. The V and J calls and the clone size are those of that table, but D and trimming were determined from the DNA. The table records under 50,000 clones, approximately 80% of them present only once. Sequencing used peripheral blood. J is TRBJ2-2 and V is TRBV19, with 14 bases lining up with TRBD2. The receptor's source is a human donor with active or convalescent COVID-19. The donor label of this sample is uncertain. The CDR3: CASSISWGLAGVNTGELFF. For the CDR3, the DNA is TGTGCCAGTAGTATTAGCTGGGGACTAGCGGGAGTGAACACCGGGGAGCTGTTTTTT.